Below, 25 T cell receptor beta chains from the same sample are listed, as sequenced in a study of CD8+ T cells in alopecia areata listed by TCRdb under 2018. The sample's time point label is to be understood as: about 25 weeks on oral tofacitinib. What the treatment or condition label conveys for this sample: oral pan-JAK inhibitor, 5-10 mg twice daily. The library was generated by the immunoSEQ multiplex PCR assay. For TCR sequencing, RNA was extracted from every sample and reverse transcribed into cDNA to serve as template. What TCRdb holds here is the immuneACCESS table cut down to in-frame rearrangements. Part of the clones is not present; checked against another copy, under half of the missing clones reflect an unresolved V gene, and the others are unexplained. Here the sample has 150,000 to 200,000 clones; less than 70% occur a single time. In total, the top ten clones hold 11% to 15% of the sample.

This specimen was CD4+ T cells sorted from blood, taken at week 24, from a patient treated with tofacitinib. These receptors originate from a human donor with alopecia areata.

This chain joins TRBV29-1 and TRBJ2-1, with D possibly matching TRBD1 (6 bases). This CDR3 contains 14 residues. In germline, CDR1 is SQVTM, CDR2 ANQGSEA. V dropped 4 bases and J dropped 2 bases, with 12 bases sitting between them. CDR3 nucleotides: TGCAGCGTTGGTGGGACATTCACCTACAATGAGCAGTTCTTC. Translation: CSVGGTFTYNEQFF.

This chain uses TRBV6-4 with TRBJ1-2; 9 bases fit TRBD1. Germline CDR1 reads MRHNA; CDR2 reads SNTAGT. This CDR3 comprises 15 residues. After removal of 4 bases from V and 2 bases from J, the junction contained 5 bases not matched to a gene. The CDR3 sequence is CASSGPGTGNYGYTF. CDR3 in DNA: TGTGCCAGCAGTGGACCTGGGACAGGGAACTATGGCTACACCTTC.

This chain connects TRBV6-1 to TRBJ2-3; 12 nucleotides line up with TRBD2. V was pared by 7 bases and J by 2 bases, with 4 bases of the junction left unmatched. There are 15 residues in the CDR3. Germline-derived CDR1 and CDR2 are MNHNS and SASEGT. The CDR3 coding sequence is TGTGCCAGCACTAGCGGGGGGGCACCCACAGATACGCAGTATTTT. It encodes CASTSGGAPTDTQYF.

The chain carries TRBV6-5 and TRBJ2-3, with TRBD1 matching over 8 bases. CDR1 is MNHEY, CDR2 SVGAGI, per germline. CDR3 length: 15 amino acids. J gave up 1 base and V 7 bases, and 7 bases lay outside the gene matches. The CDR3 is CASNTGGLRTDTQYF. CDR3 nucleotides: TGTGCCAGCAATACAGGGGGGTTGCGCACAGATACGCAGTATTTT.

CDR3 nucleotides: TGTGCCAGCAGTTCTATCCGGGGTGCCCTACCCAATGAGCAGTTCTTC. The encoded protein is CASSSIRGALPNEQFF. The chain employs TRBV27 and TRBJ2-1, with D possibly matching TRBD2 (5 bases). Germline CDR1 is MNHEY and CDR2 is SMNVEV (reference sequence). The CDR3 sequence is 16 residues long. V was clipped by 4 bases and J by 6 bases, with 19 bases between them.

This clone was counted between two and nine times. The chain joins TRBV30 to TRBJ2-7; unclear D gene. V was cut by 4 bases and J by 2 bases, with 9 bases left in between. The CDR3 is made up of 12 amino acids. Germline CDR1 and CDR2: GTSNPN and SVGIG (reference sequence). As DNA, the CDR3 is TGTGCCTGGACGGGCCAGACCTACGAGCAGTACTTC. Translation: CAWTGQTYEQYF.

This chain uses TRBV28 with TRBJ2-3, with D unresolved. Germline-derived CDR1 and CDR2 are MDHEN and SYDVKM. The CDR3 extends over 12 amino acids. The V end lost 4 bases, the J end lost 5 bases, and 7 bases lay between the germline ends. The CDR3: CASSSSGDTQYF. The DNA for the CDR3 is TGTGCCAGCAGTTCCTCAGGAGATACGCAGTATTTT.

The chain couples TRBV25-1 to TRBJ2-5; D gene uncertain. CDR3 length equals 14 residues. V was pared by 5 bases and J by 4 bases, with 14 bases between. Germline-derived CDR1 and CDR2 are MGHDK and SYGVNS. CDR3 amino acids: CASSPPPWGETQYF. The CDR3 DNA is TGTGCCAGCAGTCCCCCCCCATGGGGAGAGACCCAGTACTTC.

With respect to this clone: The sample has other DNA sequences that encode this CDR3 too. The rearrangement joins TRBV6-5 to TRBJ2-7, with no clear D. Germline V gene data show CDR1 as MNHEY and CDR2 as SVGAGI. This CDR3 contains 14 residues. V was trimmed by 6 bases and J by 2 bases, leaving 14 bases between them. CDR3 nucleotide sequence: TGTGCCAGCAGCCCAAGCCCAGGACCCTACGAGCAGTACTTC. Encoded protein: CASSPSPGPYEQYF.

The CDR3 DNA reads TGTGCCTGGAGTAGCCCCGGGAACCCGAATTCACCCCTCCACTTT. Its translation: CAWSSPGNPNSPLHF. The genes are TRBV30 and TRBJ1-6, with unresolved D. Germline CDR1 is GTSNPN and CDR2 is SVGIG (reference sequence). V lost 2 bases, J lost 7 bases, and 15 bases lay in between. This CDR3 is 15 amino acids long.

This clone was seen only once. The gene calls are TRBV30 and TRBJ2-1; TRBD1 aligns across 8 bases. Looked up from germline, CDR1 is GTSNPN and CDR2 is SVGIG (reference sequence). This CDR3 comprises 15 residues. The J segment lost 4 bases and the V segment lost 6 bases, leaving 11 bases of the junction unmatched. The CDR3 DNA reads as TGTGCCTGCAACTTCGGACAGGGCCAATACAATGAGCAGTTCTTC. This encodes CACNFGQGQYNEQFF.

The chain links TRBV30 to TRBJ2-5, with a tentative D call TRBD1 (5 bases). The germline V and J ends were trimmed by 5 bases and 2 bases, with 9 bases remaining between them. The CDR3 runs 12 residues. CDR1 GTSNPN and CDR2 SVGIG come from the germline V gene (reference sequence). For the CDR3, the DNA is TGTGCCTGGGGCCGACAGCAAGAGACCCAGTACTTC. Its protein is CAWGRQQETQYF.

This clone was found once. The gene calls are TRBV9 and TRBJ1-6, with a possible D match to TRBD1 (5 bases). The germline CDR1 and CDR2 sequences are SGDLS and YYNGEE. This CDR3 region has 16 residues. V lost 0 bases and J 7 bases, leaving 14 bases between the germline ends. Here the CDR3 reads CASSVAEGTSNSPLHF. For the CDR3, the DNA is TGTGCCAGCAGCGTAGCTGAAGGGACCTCCAATTCACCCCTCCACTTT.

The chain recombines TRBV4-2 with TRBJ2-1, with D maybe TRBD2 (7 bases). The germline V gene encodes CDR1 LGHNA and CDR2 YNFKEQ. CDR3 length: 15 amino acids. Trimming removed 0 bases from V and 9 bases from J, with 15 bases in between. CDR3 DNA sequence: TGTGCCAGCAGCCAAGAGATCGGGGGGCCGGGTGAGCAGTTCTTC. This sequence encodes CASSQEIGGPGEQFF.

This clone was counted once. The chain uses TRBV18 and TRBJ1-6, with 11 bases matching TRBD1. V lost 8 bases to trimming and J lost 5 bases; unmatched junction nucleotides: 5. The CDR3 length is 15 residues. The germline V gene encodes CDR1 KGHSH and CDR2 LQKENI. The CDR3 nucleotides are TGTGCCAGCACTCGGGACAGGGGGGATAATTCACCCCTCCACTTT. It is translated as CASTRDRGDNSPLHF.

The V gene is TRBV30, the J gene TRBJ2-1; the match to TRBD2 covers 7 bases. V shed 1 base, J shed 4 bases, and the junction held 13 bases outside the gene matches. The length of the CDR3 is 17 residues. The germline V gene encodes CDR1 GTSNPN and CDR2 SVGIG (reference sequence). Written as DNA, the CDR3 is TGTGCCTGGAGTGCCGCCCAGGGAGGGTCCCTTTACAATGAGCAGTTCTTC. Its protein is CAWSAAQGGSLYNEQFF.

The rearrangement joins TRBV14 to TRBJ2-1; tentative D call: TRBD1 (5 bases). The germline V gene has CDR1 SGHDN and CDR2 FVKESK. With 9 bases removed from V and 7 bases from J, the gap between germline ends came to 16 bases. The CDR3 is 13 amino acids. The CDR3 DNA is TGTGCCAGTCAGGGCCTAACGCCAAATGAGCAGTTCTTC. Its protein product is CASQGLTPNEQFF.

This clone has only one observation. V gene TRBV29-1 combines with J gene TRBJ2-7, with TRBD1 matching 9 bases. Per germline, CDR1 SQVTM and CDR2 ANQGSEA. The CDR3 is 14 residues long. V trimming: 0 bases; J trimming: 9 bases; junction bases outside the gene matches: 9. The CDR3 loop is CSVEEVWTGEGQYF. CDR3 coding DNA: TGCAGCGTTGAAGAGGTCTGGACAGGGGAAGGGCAGTACTTC.

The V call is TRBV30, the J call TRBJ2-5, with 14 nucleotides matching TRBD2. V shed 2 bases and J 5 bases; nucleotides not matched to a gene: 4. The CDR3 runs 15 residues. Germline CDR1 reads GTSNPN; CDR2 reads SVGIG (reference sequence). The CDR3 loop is CAWSPGLAGAETQYF. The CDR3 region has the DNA TGTGCCTGGAGTCCGGGACTAGCGGGGGCCGAGACCCAGTACTTC.

CDR3 in DNA: TGTGCCAGCAGCGAAGCGAAAAACTACGAGCAGTACTTC. This gives the protein CASSEAKNYEQYF. The genes are TRBV11-2 and TRBJ2-7; D not certain. V was trimmed by 5 bases and J by 3 bases, leaving 11 bases between them. In germline, CDR1 is SGHAT, CDR2 FQNNGV. CDR3 length: 13 residues.

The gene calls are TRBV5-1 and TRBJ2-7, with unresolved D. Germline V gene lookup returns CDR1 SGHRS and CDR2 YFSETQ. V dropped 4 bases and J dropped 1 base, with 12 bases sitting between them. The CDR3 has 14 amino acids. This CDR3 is CASSLDALSYEQYF. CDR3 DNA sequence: TGCGCCAGCAGCCTGGATGCATTATCCTACGAGCAGTACTTC.

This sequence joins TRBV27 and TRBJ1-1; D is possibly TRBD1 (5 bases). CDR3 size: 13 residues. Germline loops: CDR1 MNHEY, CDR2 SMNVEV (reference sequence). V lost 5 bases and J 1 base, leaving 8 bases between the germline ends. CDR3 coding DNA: TGTGCCAGCAGTGTAACAGGGAACACTGAAGCTTTCTTT. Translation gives CASSVTGNTEAFF.

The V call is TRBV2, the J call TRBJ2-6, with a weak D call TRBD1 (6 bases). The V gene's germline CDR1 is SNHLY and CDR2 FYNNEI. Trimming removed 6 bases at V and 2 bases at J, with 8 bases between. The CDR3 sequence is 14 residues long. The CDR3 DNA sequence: TGTGCCAGCAGGGGGGCCACTGGGGCCAACGTCCTGACTTTC. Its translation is CASRGATGANVLTF.

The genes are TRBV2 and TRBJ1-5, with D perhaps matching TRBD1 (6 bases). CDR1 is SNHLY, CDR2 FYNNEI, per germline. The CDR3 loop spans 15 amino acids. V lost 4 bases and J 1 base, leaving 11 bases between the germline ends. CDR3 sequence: CASSVLGQSNQPQHF. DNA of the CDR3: TGTGCCAGCAGTGTCTTAGGACAGAGCAATCAGCCCCAGCATTTT.

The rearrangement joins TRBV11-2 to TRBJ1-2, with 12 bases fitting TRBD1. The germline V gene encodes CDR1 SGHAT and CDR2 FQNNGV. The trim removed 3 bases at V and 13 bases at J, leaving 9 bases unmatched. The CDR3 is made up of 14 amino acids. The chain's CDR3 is CASSLGTGGLECTF. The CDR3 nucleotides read TGTGCCAGCAGCTTGGGGACAGGGGGCCTTGAGTGCACCTTC.